This T cell receptor beta chain originates from a study of cytomegalovirus exposure and HLA in healthy donors. For the study at large: Researchers previously reported finding fewer than 120 million unique TCR beta sequences from some 180 million T cells. Study-level results: According to an earlier analysis, most TCR beta V segments yielded productive rearrangements about 87% or about 30% of the time. Some public TCRs appeared in many individuals, while most sequences were rare.

Healthy donors of bone marrow made up the group. With V trimmed by 2 bases and J by 6 bases, 6 bases remained unmatched. Germline V gene sequence: CDR1 SGDLS, CDR2 YYNGEE. CDR3 size: 16 residues. PCR employed 60 Vbeta and 13 Jbeta primers. The data were produced by immunoSEQ multiplex PCR, yet TCRdb's version contains in-frame clones alone and is incomplete. The data show 140,000 to 150,000 clones, nearly 80% seen once. For this clone: Its antigen remains unidentified.

The TCR originated in a man between 35 and 55 years old in good health and CMV-seropositive. This chain joins TRBV9 and TRBJ2-3, with 13 bases fitting TRBD2. Input material: PBMCs. Here the CDR3 DNA reads TGTGCCAGCAGCGTGTCAACTAGCGGGAGGGCGGATACGCAGTATTTT. It specifies CASSVSTSGRADTQYF.